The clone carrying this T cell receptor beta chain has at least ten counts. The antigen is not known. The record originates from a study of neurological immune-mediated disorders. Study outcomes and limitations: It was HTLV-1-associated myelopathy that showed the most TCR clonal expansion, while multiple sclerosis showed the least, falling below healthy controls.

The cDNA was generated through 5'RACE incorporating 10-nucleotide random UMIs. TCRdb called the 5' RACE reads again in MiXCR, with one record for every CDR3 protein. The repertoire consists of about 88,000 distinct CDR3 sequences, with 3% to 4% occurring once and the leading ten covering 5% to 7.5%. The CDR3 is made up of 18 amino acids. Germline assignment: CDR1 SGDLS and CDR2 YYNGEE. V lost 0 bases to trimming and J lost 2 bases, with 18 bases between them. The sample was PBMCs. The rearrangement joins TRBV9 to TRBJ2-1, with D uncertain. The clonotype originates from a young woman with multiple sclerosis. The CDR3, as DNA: TGTGCCAGCAGCGTAGCTACGTTGGCTAGGCCCGCCTACAATGAGCAGTTCTTC. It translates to CASSVATLARPAYNEQFF.